This entry concerns a single TCR beta chain. The antigen remains undetermined. The sample belongs to a study of T cell responses to AZD1222 COVID-19 vaccine. About the study: Second doses that came at about 4 or about 12 weeks were put together. Whole-study results and caveats: CD4 TCRs linked to vaccination spanned spike, dominating at 160-218 and 743-854.

The repertoire was sequenced with immunoSEQ multiplex PCR; TCRdb's copy has only in-frame clones and lacks some. The sample includes 140,000 to 150,000 clones, over 90% seen only once; the top ten take 5% to 6.5%. Germline CDR1 GTSNPN, CDR2 SVGIG (reference sequence). Trimming took off 4 bases at V and 6 bases at J, with 7 bases between the two ends. CDR3 length: 12 amino acids. The chain employs TRBV30 and TRBJ1-6; a possible D gene is TRBD1 (5 bases). The source was peripheral blood, collected on day 0 of AZD1222 vaccination. The sequence was obtained from an adult in good health. CDR3: CAWTGTNSPLHF. The DNA for the CDR3 is TGTGCCTGGACAGGGACTAATTCACCCCTCCACTTT.